One T cell receptor beta chain is described in this entry. This sample was included in a study of blood T cell repertoires in COVID-19. Study as a whole: T cells, B-cell-depleted T cells, or PBMCs supplied cDNA or gDNA.

Individuals drawn from 24 US areas were roughly 18 to 89 years old. Participant-given clinical history determined each cohort assignment. How the authors handled the data: Using reference gene primer amplification, nucleated cell counts were estimated. TCRdb's copy holds only in-frame clones and misses some; the assay was immunoSEQ multiplex PCR. The V and J calls and clone size are taken from that table; D and trimming were inferred from the DNA. The sample includes about 240,000 clones, around 85% seen only once; the top ten take roughly 3.1%. CDR3 length: 16 amino acids. Sequencing input: PBMCs or T cells enriched from blood (not recorded which). The sequence derives from a woman between 35 and 50 years old with acute COVID-19. The gene calls are TRBV21-1 and TRBJ2-7; the D call of TRBD1 is as the table states it, not checked on the DNA. TRBV21-1 is noted as a pseudogene. The CDR3 DNA reads TGTGCCACCACCTTAACCGGGGACAGGAAACAGTACGAGCAGTACTTC. Its protein is CATTLTGDRKQYEQYF.